Each of the 23 T cell receptor beta chains below was sequenced from the same sample in a study of T cells in Graves' hyperthyroidism and ophthalmopathy. RNA transcripts were the template for amplifying TCR beta CDR3 regions. The primer set for the first-round RT-PCR of the TCR CDR3 was HTBI. In TCRdb, the multiplex PCR reads were re-called with MiXCR into one record per CDR3 protein. The sample lists roughly 500,000 distinct CDR3 sequences; about 22% were seen once. The sequencing input was blood. Every receptor here comes from a woman between 65 and 79 years old with Graves' ophthalmopathy.

The sample holds many counts of this clonotype. The chain uses TRBV28 and TRBJ2-3; D may be TRBD1 (5 bases). Trimming took 8 bases from V and 1 from J, leaving 16 bases between them. CDR3 size: 15 residues. Germline CDR1 and CDR2: MDHEN and SYDVKM. The DNA of the CDR3 is TGTGCCAGCCCCCCGGCAGGGATCGGCACAGATACGCAGTATTTT. It codes for CASPPAGIGTDTQYF.

V and J are TRBV5-1 and TRBJ2-2, with 7 bases identical to TRBD2. This CDR3 has 15 residues. J gave up 3 bases and V 5 bases, and 7 bases lay outside the gene matches. Germline CDR1 and CDR2: SGHRS and YFSETQ. The CDR3 DNA is TGCGCCAGCAGAACGGGCGGGGGTTACACCGGGGAGCTGTTTTTT. It codes for CASRTGGGYTGELFF. Full variable domain (remainder filled in from reference TRBV5-1 and TRBJ2-2): KAGVTQTPRYLIKTRGQQVTLSCSPISGHRSVSWYQQTPGQGLQFLFEYFSETQRNKGNFPGRFSGRQFSNSRSEMNVSTLELGDSALYLCASRTGGGYTGELFFGEGSRLTVL.

Only a few counts were recorded for this clonotype. The rearrangement joins TRBV14 to TRBJ2-5; 7 bases match TRBD2. This CDR3 has 15 residues. Germline V gene lookup returns CDR1 SGHDN and CDR2 FVKESK. The trim removed 1 base at V and 4 bases at J, leaving 6 bases unmatched. The CDR3 bases are TGTGCCAGCAGCCAAGGTTCTTCGGGAGGAGAGACCCAGTACTTC. Residues: CASSQGSSGGETQYF.

The chain recombines TRBV11-2 with TRBJ2-2; TRBD2 agrees at 15 bases. Germline CDR1 and CDR2: SGHAT and FQNNGV. With V trimmed by 5 bases and J by 5 bases, 3 bases remained unmatched. The CDR3 spans 16 residues. CDR3 nucleotide sequence: TGTGCCAGCAGCGGACTAGCGGGAGGGGCAACCGGGGAGCTGTTTTTT. This gives the protein CASSGLAGGATGELFF.

J is TRBJ2-5 and V is TRBV4-2; weak D call: TRBD1 (5 bases). Trimming removed 1 base from V and 5 bases from J, with 17 bases in between. Germline CDR1 and CDR2: LGHNA and YNFKEQ. The CDR3 is made up of 16 amino acids. In DNA form, the CDR3 reads TGTGCCAGCAGCCAAGTGAGGATGGAAGGGGCCGAGACCCAGTACTTC. It is translated as CASSQVRMEGAETQYF.

This clonotype was recorded a few times. The chain recombines TRBV24-1 with TRBJ2-3, with TRBD2 matching over 7 bases. The V gene end was trimmed by 6 bases and the J gene end by 0 bases; junction bases not matched to a gene: 5. Germline V CDR1 and CDR2: KGHDR, SFDVKD. CDR3 length: 15 amino acids. The CDR3 DNA reads TGTGCCACCAGTTGGGCTAGCGGAAGCACAGATACGCAGTATTTT. Its protein product is CATSWASGSTDTQYF.

The V gene is TRBV24-1, the J gene TRBJ1-2; D possibly corresponds to TRBD1 (6 bases). There are 12 residues in the CDR3. Deletions cut 5 bases from V and 6 bases from J, with 9 bases between. Germline CDR1 KGHDR, CDR2 SFDVKD. The CDR3 sequence: CATSAGVDGYTF. CDR3 DNA sequence: TGTGCCACCAGTGCAGGGGTTGATGGCTACACCTTC.

In this sample, this clonotype turned up a few times. The chain recombines TRBV7-9 with TRBJ2-3; 8 nucleotides align to TRBD2. Trimming cost V 2 bases and J 4 bases; bases outside gene matches: 17. CDR1 SEHNR and CDR2 FQNEAQ come from the germline V gene (reference sequence). This CDR3 spans 19 amino acids. CDR3 nucleotides: TGTGCCAGCAGCTTATCCGGCGGGAGGAGTGTATTGGCCGCAGATACGCAGTATTTT. Encoded protein: CASSLSGGRSVLAADTQYF. Complete variable domain (other parts from reference TRBV7-9 and TRBJ2-3): DTGVSQNPRHKITKRGQNVTFRCDPISEHNRLYWYRQTLGQGPEFLTYFQNEAQLEKSRLLSDRFSAERPKGSFSTLEIQRTEQGDSAMYLCASSLSGGRSVLAADTQYFGPGTRLTVL.

This clonotype was detected a few times. J is TRBJ2-7 and V is TRBV10-3; D unresolved. CDR1 and CDR2 from the germline V gene are ENHRY and SYGVKD. Trimming removed 4 bases at V and 2 bases at J, with 6 bases between. This CDR3 spans 12 amino acids. The CDR3 DNA is TGTGCCATCAGTGGCCCGGCCTACGAGCAGTACTTC. Its translation is CAISGPAYEQYF.

This clonotype was detected ten times or more. The chain carries TRBV12-3 or TRBV12-4 and TRBJ1-1; the match to TRBD1 covers 8 bases. V lost 4 bases to trimming and J lost 3 bases; unmatched junction nucleotides: 4. This CDR3 has 14 residues. CDR3 coding DNA: TGTGCCAGCAGTTCAGGGGGCGCGTACACTGAAGCTTTCTTT. This sequence encodes CASSSGGAYTEAFF.

The chain carries TRBV11-3 and TRBJ2-1, with 7 bases aligning to TRBD2. The V and J ends lost 2 bases and 5 bases, in that order; junction bases with no gene match: 9. In germline, CDR1 is SGHNT, CDR2 YENEEA. CDR3 size: 16 residues. CDR3: CASSLMGLSPHNEQFF. CDR3 DNA: TGTGCCAGCAGCTTAATGGGACTATCCCCCCACAATGAGCAGTTCTTC.

This clonotype was found a few times. This sequence joins TRBV12-5 and TRBJ1-5; D is ambiguous. V was clipped by 7 bases and J by 0 bases, with 10 bases between them. The germline gives CDR1 LGHNT, CDR2 FRNRAP. The CDR3 is 14 amino acids. In DNA, the CDR3 is TGTGCTAGTGTAGCGGGGATTAGCAATCAGCCCCAGCATTTT. The encoded protein is CASVAGISNQPQHF.

This clonotype was seen many times. This rearrangement joins TRBV28 to TRBJ2-1; TRBD1 aligns across 7 bases. The CDR3 extends over 15 amino acids. V shed 1 base and J 7 bases; nucleotides not matched to a gene: 7. Germline CDR1 MDHEN, CDR2 SYDVKM. The CDR3 DNA reads TGTGCCAGCAGTTTATTAAAGACAGGGCTTAATGAGCAGTTCTTC. Translated, it gives CASSLLKTGLNEQFF.

V and J are TRBV5-1 and TRBJ1-1; 7 bases match TRBD1. There are 15 residues in the CDR3. Per germline, CDR1 SGHRS and CDR2 YFSETQ. After removal of 2 bases from V and 2 bases from J, the junction contained 6 bases not matched to a gene. The CDR3 DNA reads as TGCGCCAGCAGCTTCCCCCCAGGGGGAAACACTGAAGCTTTCTTT. This translates into CASSFPPGGNTEAFF.

This chain links TRBV5-5 with TRBJ1-2; D is perhaps TRBD1 (5 bases). V was trimmed by 5 bases and J by 8 bases, leaving 22 bases between them. CDR1 is SGHKS and CDR2 is YYEKEE in the germline V gene (reference sequence). This CDR3 has 15 residues. CDR3 sequence: CASSGGVRPVWGYTF. CDR3 DNA: TGTGCCAGCAGTGGAGGGGTGAGGCCGGTCTGGGGCTACACCTTC.

This rearrangement joins TRBV9 to TRBJ2-1; no reliable D call. V was cut by 7 bases and J by 8 bases, with 16 bases left in between. Per germline, CDR1 SGDLS and CDR2 YYNGEE. CDR3 length: 13 amino acids. The CDR3 sequence is CASGRSPQDEQFF. The CDR3 DNA follows: TGTGCCAGCGGTAGGTCCCCTCAGGATGAGCAGTTCTTC.

The J gene is TRBJ2-7, the V gene TRBV10-3; D may be TRBD2 (5 bases). In germline, CDR1 is ENHRY, CDR2 SYGVKD. This CDR3 has 11 residues. Deletions cut 8 bases from V and 3 bases from J, with 8 bases between. The CDR3 loop reads CAIGEGYEQYF. The CDR3 DNA follows: TGTGCCATCGGCGAGGGCTACGAGCAGTACTTC.

The J gene is TRBJ1-2, the V gene TRBV2, with unresolved D. In germline, CDR1 is SNHLY, CDR2 FYNNEI. V lost 2 bases to trimming and J lost 3 bases, with 7 bases between them. The CDR3 is 13 residues long. The CDR3 sequence is CASSEMVDYGYTF. CDR3 nucleotide sequence: TGTGCCAGCAGTGAAATGGTGGACTATGGCTACACCTTC.

This clonotype was counted a few times. The chain is built from TRBV5-1 and TRBJ2-5; 7 bases are shared with TRBD1. The length of the CDR3 is 16 residues. Germline CDR1 reads SGHRS; CDR2 reads YFSETQ. The trim removed 3 bases at V and 4 bases at J, leaving 12 bases unmatched. As DNA, the CDR3 is TGCGCCAGCAGCTCCGACAGGGCTTCCCTCGGAGAGACCCAGTACTTC. Translated: CASSSDRASLGETQYF.

Only a few counts were recorded for this clonotype. The rearrangement joins TRBV12-3 or TRBV12-4 to TRBJ2-1; 9 positions agree with TRBD1. This CDR3 spans 17 amino acids. The junction had 17 bases not matched to a gene; V was cut back by 6 bases and J by 8 bases. The CDR3 DNA reads TGTGCCAGCAGAACTAGCCTTCCGGGACAGGGTAACCATGAGCAGTTCTTC. The encoded protein is CASRTSLPGQGNHEQFF.

V and J are TRBV9 and TRBJ1-2; D remains unclear. Germline CDR1 and CDR2: SGDLS and YYNGEE. V was shortened by 3 bases and J by 4 bases, with 10 bases between the two germline ends. CDR3 length equals 13 residues. The DNA of the CDR3 is TGTGCCAGCAGCGCCGACCATCGCTATGGCTACACCTTC. Encoded protein: CASSADHRYGYTF.

The chain is built from TRBV19 and TRBJ2-5; D is unclear. V was clipped by 4 bases and J by 12 bases, with 18 bases between them. CDR3 length: 13 residues. Looked up from germline, CDR1 is LNHDA and CDR2 is SQIVND (reference sequence). CDR3 nucleotides: TGTGCCAGTAGTAACAACCTCCGGTGGTTTAAGTACTTC. Protein: CASSNNLRWFKYF.

The table lists this clonotype with many counts. This sequence joins TRBV28 and TRBJ2-2; D uncertain. The germline CDR1 and CDR2 sequences are MDHEN and SYDVKM. There are 16 residues in the CDR3. Trimming removed 3 bases at V and 4 bases at J, with 15 bases between. The chain's CDR3 is CASSFGGAVLTGELFF. The DNA for the CDR3 is TGTGCCAGCAGTTTCGGCGGTGCGGTACTCACCGGGGAGCTGTTTTTT.